Below are 5 T cell receptor beta chains sequenced from a single sample in a study of identical twins. TCRdb recomputed calls from the 5' RACE reads with MiXCR, one row per CDR3 protein. This sample carries just over 450,000 distinct CDR3 sequences, 12% to 15% of them seen once, and the ten largest clones take roughly 0.56%. These data also formed part of another study, on yellow fever vaccine responses in identical twins.

Sequencing used CD4+ T cells sorted from blood. The receptors were sampled from a woman under 30 in good health.

This clonotype was picked up a small number of times. The rearrangement uses TRBV11-2 and TRBJ2-7, with 10 bases that match TRBD2. The J segment lost 3 bases and the V segment lost 4 bases, leaving 6 bases of the junction unmatched. Looked up from germline, CDR1 is SGHAT and CDR2 is FQNNGV. The CDR3 length is 15 residues. Here the CDR3 DNA reads TGTGCCAGCAGCTCCGAGCGGGAGGGCCTCTACGAGCAGTACTTC. It is translated as CASSSEREGLYEQYF.

V gene TRBV12-3 or TRBV12-4 combines with J gene TRBJ2-1, with no clear D. Trimming took 1 base from V and 4 from J, leaving 8 bases between them. The CDR3 has 14 residues. The CDR3 is CASSLGPSYNEQFF. CDR3 DNA sequence: TGTGCCAGCAGTTTAGGTCCTTCATACAATGAGCAGTTCTTC.

The CDR3 reads CSASLRITYNEQFF. For the CDR3, the DNA is TGCAGTGCTAGTTTGCGGATTACCTACAATGAGCAGTTCTTC. The V and J genes are TRBV20-1 and TRBJ2-1; no clear D. This CDR3 spans 14 amino acids. Trimming removed 3 bases from V and 2 bases from J, with 11 bases in between. CDR1 and CDR2 (germline): DFQATT, SNEGSKA (reference sequence).

The CDR3 here is CASSSESNREKLFF. The CDR3 nucleotides are TGTGCCAGCAGCTCCGAAAGCAATCGGGAAAAACTGTTTTTT. The chain employs TRBV7-9 and TRBJ1-4; D is ambiguous. Per the germline V gene, CDR1 is SEHNR and CDR2 is FQNEAQ (reference sequence). The V gene lost 4 bases and the J gene lost 8 bases, with 14 bases spanning the gap. CDR3 size: 14 residues.

The sample holds a few counts of this clonotype. This chain links TRBV5-6 with TRBJ2-5; D is unresolved. The germline CDR1 and CDR2 sequences are SGHDT and YYEEEE. V was cut by 2 bases and J by 1 base, with 6 bases left in between. CDR3 length: 13 amino acids. Here the CDR3 DNA reads TGTGCCAGCAGCTTACCAATCCAAGAGACCCAGTACTTC. Protein: CASSLPIQETQYF.